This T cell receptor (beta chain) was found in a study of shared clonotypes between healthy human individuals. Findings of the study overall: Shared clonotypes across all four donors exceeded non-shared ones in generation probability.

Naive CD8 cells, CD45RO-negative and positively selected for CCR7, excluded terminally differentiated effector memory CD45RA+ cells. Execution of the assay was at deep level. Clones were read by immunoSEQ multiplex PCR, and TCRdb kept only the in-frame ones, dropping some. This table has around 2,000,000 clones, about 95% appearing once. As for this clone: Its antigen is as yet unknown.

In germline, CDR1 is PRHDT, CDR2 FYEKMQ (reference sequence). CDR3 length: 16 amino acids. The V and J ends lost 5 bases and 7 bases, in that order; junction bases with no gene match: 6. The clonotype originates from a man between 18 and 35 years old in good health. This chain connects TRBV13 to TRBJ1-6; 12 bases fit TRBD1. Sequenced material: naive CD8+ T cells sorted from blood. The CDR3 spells CASSAGGTGGNSPLHF. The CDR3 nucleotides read TGTGCCAGCAGCGCCGGCGGGACAGGGGGCAATTCACCCCTCCACTTT. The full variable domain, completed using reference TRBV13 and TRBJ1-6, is AAGVIQSPRHLIKEKRETATLKCYPIPRHDTVYWYQQGPGQDPQFLISFYEKMQSDKGSIPDRFSAQQFSDYHSELNMSSLELGDSALYFCASSAGGTGGNSPLHFGNGTRLTVT.